This TCR beta chain was found in a study of Ad26.COV2.S vaccination and SARS-CoV-2 variants. Treatment in this sample: approximately 18 received Ad26.COV2.S at low or high dose, single or two shots; several received placebo; per-sample allocation not given. Sampling was performed 63 days after the first vaccine or placebo injection. The ends were cut back, 7 bases at V and 3 bases at J, with 10 bases in the middle. CDR1 WSHSY and CDR2 SAAADI come from the germline V gene. The CDR3 is made up of 13 amino acids. The data were produced by immunoSEQ multiplex PCR, yet TCRdb's version contains in-frame clones alone and is incomplete. The sample contains some 240,000 clones, around nine tenths of which appear only once.

The starting material was peripheral blood, obtained in a trial of Ad26.COV2.S vaccine versus placebo. The V call is TRBV10-2, the J call TRBJ1-5; no clear D. The sequence was obtained from a person aged 18-65 years who received the Ad26.COV2.S COVID-19 vaccine or a placebo. Here the CDR3 reads CASTRAHNQPQHF. CDR3 coding DNA: TGCGCCAGCACCCGGGCCCACAATCAGCCCCAGCATTTT.